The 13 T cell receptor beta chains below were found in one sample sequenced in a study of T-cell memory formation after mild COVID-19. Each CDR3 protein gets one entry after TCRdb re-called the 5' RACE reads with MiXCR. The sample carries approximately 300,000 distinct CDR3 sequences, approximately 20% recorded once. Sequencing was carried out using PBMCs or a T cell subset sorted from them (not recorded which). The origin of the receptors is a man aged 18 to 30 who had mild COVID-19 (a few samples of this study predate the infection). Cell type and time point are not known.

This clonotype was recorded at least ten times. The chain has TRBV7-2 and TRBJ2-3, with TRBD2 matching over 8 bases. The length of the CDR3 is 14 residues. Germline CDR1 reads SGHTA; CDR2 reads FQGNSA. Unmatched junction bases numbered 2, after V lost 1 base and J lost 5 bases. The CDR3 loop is CASSLELAGDTQYF. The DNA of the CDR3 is TGTGCCAGCAGCTTAGAGCTAGCGGGAGATACGCAGTATTTT.

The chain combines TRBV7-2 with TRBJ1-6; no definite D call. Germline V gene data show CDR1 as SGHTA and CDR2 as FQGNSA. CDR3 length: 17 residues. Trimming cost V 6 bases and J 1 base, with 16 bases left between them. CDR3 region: CASSPYSLGSYNSPLHF. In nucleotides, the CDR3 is TGTGCCAGCAGTCCTTATAGTTTAGGATCCTATAATTCACCCCTCCACTTT.

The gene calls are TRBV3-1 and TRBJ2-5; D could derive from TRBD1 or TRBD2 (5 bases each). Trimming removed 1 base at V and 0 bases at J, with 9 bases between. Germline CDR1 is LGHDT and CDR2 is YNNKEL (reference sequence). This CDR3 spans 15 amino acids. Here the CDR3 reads CASSQGWGNQETQYF. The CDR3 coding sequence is TGTGCCAGCAGCCAAGGGTGGGGGAACCAAGAGACCCAGTACTTC.

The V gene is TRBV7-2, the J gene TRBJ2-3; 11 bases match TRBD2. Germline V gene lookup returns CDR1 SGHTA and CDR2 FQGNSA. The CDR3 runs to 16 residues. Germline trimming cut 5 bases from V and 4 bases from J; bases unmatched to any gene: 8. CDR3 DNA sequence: TGTGCCAGCAGCGCCATGACTAGCGGGGACGCAGATACGCAGTATTTT. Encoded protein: CASSAMTSGDADTQYF.

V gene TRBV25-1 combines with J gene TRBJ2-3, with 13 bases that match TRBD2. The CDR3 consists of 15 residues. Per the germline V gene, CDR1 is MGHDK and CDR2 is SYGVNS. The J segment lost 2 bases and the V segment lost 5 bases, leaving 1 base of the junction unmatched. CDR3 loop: CASSTSGGATDTQYF. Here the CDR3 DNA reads TGTGCCAGCAGTACTAGCGGGGGGGCCACAGATACGCAGTATTTT.

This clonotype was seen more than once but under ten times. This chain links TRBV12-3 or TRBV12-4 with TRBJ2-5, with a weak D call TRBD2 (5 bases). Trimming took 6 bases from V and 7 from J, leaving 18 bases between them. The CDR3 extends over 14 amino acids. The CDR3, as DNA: TGTGCCAGCAGCCCGACTATTCTCCGAAGGACCCAGTACTTC. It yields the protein CASSPTILRRTQYF.

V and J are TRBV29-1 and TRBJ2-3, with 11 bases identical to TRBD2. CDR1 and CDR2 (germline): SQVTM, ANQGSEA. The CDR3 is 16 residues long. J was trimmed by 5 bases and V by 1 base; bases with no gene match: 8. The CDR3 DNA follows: TGCAGCGTTGAAGCCATGACTAGCGGGGCGGGAGATACGCAGTATTTT. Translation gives CSVEAMTSGAGDTQYF.

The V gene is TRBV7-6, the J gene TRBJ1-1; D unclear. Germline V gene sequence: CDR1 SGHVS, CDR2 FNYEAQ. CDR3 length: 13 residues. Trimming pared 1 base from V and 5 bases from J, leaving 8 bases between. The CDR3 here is CASSLGRQTEAFF. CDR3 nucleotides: TGTGCCAGCAGCTTAGGGCGTCAGACTGAAGCTTTCTTT.

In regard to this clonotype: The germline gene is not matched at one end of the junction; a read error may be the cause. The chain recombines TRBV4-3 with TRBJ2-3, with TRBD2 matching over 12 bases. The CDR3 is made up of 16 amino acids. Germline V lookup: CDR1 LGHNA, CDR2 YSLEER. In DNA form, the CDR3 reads TGCGACAGCAGCTTGACTAGCGGGGGTATCCCAGATACGCAGTATTTT. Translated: CDSSLTSGGIPDTQYF.

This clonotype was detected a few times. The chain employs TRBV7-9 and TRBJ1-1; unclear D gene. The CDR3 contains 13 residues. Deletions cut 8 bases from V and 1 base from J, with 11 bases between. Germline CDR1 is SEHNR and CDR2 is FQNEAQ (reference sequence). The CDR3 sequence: CASLRLGNTEAFF. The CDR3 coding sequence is TGTGCCAGCCTACGACTCGGGAACACTGAAGCTTTCTTT.

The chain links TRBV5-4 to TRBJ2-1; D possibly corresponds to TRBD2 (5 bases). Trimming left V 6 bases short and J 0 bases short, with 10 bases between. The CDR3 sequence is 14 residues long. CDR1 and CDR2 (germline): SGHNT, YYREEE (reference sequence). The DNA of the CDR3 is TGTGCCAGCACTCTAGGGAGCTCCTACAATGAGCAGTTCTTC. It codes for CASTLGSSYNEQFF.

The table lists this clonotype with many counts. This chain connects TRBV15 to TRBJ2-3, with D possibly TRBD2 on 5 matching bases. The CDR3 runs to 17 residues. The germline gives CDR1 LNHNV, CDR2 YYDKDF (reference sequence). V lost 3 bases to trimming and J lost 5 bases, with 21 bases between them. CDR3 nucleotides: TGTGCCACCAGCAGTGTAGATGTTGCGGCCGGACTAGATACGCAGTATTTT. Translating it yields CATSSVDVAAGLDTQYF.

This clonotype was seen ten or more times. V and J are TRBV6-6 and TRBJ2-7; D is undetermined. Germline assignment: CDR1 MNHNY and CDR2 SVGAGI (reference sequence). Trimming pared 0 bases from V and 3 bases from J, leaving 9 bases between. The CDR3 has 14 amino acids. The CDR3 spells CASSYSAKYYEQYF. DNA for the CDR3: TGTGCCAGCAGTTACTCCGCTAAATACTACGAGCAGTACTTC.